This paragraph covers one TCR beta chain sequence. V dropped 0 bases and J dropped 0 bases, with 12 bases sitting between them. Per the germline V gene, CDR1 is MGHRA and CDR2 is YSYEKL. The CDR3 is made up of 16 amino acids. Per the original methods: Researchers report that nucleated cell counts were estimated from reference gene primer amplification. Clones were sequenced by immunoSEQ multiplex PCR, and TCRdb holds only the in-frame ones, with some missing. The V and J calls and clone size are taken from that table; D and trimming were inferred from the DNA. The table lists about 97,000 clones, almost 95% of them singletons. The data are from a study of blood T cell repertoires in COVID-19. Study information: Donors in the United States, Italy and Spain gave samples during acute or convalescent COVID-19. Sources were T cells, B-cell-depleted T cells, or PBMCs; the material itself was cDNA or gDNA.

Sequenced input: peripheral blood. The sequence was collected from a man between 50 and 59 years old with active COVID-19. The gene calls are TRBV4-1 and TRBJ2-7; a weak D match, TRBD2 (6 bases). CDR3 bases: TGCGCCAGCAGCCAAGATGAGGGACTCGACTCCTACGAGCAGTACTTC. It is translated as CASSQDEGLDSYEQYF.